One sample yielded the 25 T cell receptor beta chains listed below, sequenced in a study of blood T cell repertoires in COVID-19. The protocol was immunoSEQ multiplex PCR, while the TCRdb copy is restricted to in-frame clones and leaves out a portion. The profile shows tens of thousands of clones, about 91% of them singletons. The sequenced sample consisted of peripheral blood. The receptors shown here come from a human donor with active COVID-19. The donor label of this sample is uncertain.

This clone showed up just once. The V call is TRBV19, the J call TRBJ2-3; the match to TRBD2 covers 10 bases. Looked up from germline, CDR1 is LNHDA and CDR2 is SQIVND (reference sequence). Germline trimming cut 3 bases from V and 0 bases from J; bases unmatched to any gene: 18. This CDR3 comprises 21 residues. CDR3 sequence reads: CASSILLWTGLADKSTDTQYF. CDR3 bases: TGTGCCAGTAGTATCCTCCTTTGGACCGGACTAGCGGACAAAAGCACAGATACGCAGTATTTT.

The rearrangement joins TRBV6-6 to TRBJ1-2; TRBD1 aligns across 9 bases. The CDR3 sequence is 14 residues long. The germline CDR1 and CDR2 sequences are MNHNY and SVGAGI (reference sequence). V shed 6 bases and J 4 bases; nucleotides not matched to a gene: 6. In DNA, the CDR3 is TGTGCCAGCAGACCCACAGGGGGCGTCTATGGCTACACCTTC. This codes for CASRPTGGVYGYTF.

This sequence joins TRBV2 and TRBJ1-2, with 7 bases matching TRBD1. Germline V lookup: CDR1 SNHLY, CDR2 FYNNEI. The CDR3 spans 14 residues. J gave up 3 bases and V 7 bases, and 8 bases lay outside the gene matches. CDR3: CASTQTGPYYGYTF. CDR3 DNA: TGTGCCAGCACCCAGACAGGGCCCTACTATGGCTACACCTTC.

This clone was detected only a few times. V is TRBV5-4 and J is TRBJ2-7, with 7 bases identical to TRBD2. With V trimmed by 3 bases and J by 2 bases, 8 bases remained unmatched. Per the germline V gene, CDR1 is SGHNT and CDR2 is YYREEE (reference sequence). This CDR3 region has 15 residues. CDR3 sequence reads: CASSWPKAGTYEQYF. The CDR3 nucleotides are TGTGCCAGCAGCTGGCCCAAAGCGGGGACCTACGAGCAGTACTTC.

The rearrangement uses TRBV19 and TRBJ1-1; D is unresolved. The CDR3 runs 14 residues. Germline values: CDR1 LNHDA, CDR2 SQIVND (reference sequence). V was cut by 4 bases and J by 0 bases, with 9 bases left in between. The CDR3 DNA follows: TGTGCCAGTAGTACGAGGGTCATGAACACTGAAGCTTTCTTT. Its translation: CASSTRVMNTEAFF.

The J gene is TRBJ2-1, the V gene TRBV7-9, with a tentative D call TRBD1 (5 bases). This CDR3 spans 15 amino acids. The germline gives CDR1 SEHNR, CDR2 FQNEAQ (reference sequence). V was clipped by 2 bases and J by 6 bases, with 14 bases between them. CDR3 amino acids: CASSLMVQGFNEQFF. The CDR3 DNA reads TGTGCCAGCAGCTTAATGGTCCAGGGATTCAATGAGCAGTTCTTC. The whole variable domain, filled in from reference TRBV7-9 and TRBJ2-1, reads DTGVSQNPRHKITKRGQNVTFRCDPISEHNRLYWYRQTLGQGPEFLTYFQNEAQLEKSRLLSDRFSAERPKGSFSTLEIQRTEQGDSAMYLCASSLMVQGFNEQFFGPGTRLTVL.

The V gene is TRBV28, the J gene TRBJ2-7, with D possibly TRBD2 on 6 matching bases. V lost 10 bases and J 0 bases, leaving 16 bases between the germline ends. The CDR3 covers 14 residues. Germline V gives CDR1 MDHEN, CDR2 SYDVKM. The chain's CDR3 is CATGYGGSSYEQYF. The CDR3 coding sequence is TGTGCCACCGGCTACGGGGGAAGCTCCTACGAGCAGTACTTC.

The chain is built from TRBV28 and TRBJ1-4; no firm D call. In germline, CDR1 is MDHEN, CDR2 SYDVKM. The V and J ends lost 3 bases and 8 bases respectively, with 10 bases between them. This CDR3 region has 13 residues. This CDR3 is CASSLEATEKLFF. CDR3 bases: TGTGCCAGCAGTTTGGAAGCGACGGAAAAACTGTTTTTT.

CDR3 coding DNA: TGTGCCAGCAGCTTACTGGCGGGGGAACTCTACGAGCAGTACTTC. Translating gives CASSLLAGELYEQYF. V gene TRBV7-3 combines with J gene TRBJ2-7; 7 bases are a match to TRBD2. This CDR3 region has 15 residues. V shed 2 bases, J shed 3 bases, and the junction held 7 bases outside the gene matches. Looked up from germline, CDR1 is SGHTA and CDR2 is FQGTGA.

This chain joins TRBV11-3 and TRBJ2-1, with a weak D call TRBD1 (6 bases). CDR1 SGHNT and CDR2 YENEEA come from the germline V gene. The V and J ends lost 1 base and 3 bases respectively, with 13 bases between them. The CDR3 has 16 amino acids. CDR3 in amino acids: CASSLGPPGHYNEQFF. The CDR3 nucleotides read TGTGCCAGCAGCTTAGGGCCACCGGGACACTACAATGAGCAGTTCTTC. Full variable domain (rest looked up from reference TRBV11-3 and TRBJ2-1): EAGVVQSPRYKIIEKKQPVAFWCNPISGHNTLYWYLQNLGQGPELLIRYENEEAVDDSQLPKDRFSAERLKGVDSTLKIQPAELGDSAVYLCASSLGPPGHYNEQFFGPGTRLTVL.

The rearrangement links TRBV10-2 to TRBJ1-1; D is unresolved. This CDR3 spans 14 amino acids. Germline lookup yields CDR1 WSHSY and CDR2 SAAADI. V was cut by 4 bases and J by 0 bases, with 9 bases left in between. The CDR3: CASSVSTLNTEAFF. In DNA, the CDR3 is TGCGCCAGCAGTGTATCAACATTGAACACTGAAGCTTTCTTT.

The chain has TRBV7-8 and TRBJ2-1, with a possible D match to TRBD1 (5 bases). Between the trimmed V and J ends, which lost 7 bases and 0 bases, there was a span of 19 bases. The CDR3 sequence is 17 residues long. Per germline, CDR1 SGHVS and CDR2 FQNEAQ. The CDR3 reads CASTNLAVGLSYNEQFF. CDR3 DNA: TGTGCCAGCACCAACCTTGCTGTGGGGCTCTCCTACAATGAGCAGTTCTTC.

V and J are TRBV7-2 and TRBJ2-3, with D possibly matching TRBD2 (7 bases). The ends were cut back, 4 bases at V and 2 bases at J, with 19 bases in the middle. The length of the CDR3 is 17 residues. CDR1 is SGHTA and CDR2 is FQGNSA in the germline V gene. The CDR3 region has the DNA TGTGCCAGCAGCTCCTTAATTACAGGGAGGGACACAGATACGCAGTATTTT. Translating it yields CASSSLITGRDTDTQYF. The full variable domain, rest sourced from reference TRBV7-2 and TRBJ2-3, is GAGVSQSPSNKVTEKGKDVELRCDPISGHTALYWYRQSLGQGLEFLIYFQGNSAPDKSGLPSDRFSAERTGGSVSTLTIQRTQQEDSAVYLCASSSLITGRDTDTQYFGPGTRLTVL.

This chain connects TRBV27 to TRBJ1-5; D not certain. This CDR3 has 14 amino acids. Trimming left V 4 bases short and J 2 bases short, with 9 bases between. The germline CDR1 and CDR2 sequences are MNHEY and SMNVEV (reference sequence). The CDR3 DNA follows: TGTGCCAGCAGTTCTCCCCTACGCAATCAGCCCCAGCATTTT. This gives the protein CASSSPLRNQPQHF.

The chain has TRBV28 and TRBJ2-2; 9 bases are shared with TRBD1. Unmatched junction bases numbered 7, after V lost 10 bases and J lost 1 base. Germline loops: CDR1 MDHEN, CDR2 SYDVKM. The CDR3 has 15 residues. The DNA of the CDR3 is TGTGCCACCTACACAGGGGGCAGGAACACCGGGGAGCTGTTTTTT. Translation gives CATYTGGRNTGELFF.

This clone turned up a few times. The chain recombines TRBV12-5 with TRBJ1-1; a weak D match, TRBD1 (5 bases). Germline V gives CDR1 LGHNT, CDR2 FRNRAP. This CDR3 contains 16 residues. With 1 base removed from V and 11 bases from J, the gap between germline ends came to 23 bases. This chain's CDR3 is CASGLGGGVLPSMAFF. The CDR3 DNA is TGTGCTAGTGGTTTGGGCGGGGGAGTCTTACCGAGTATGGCTTTCTTT.

The V and J genes are TRBV12-5 and TRBJ2-3; 8 positions agree with TRBD2. The germline CDR1 and CDR2 sequences are LGHNT and FRNRAP. CDR3 length equals 15 residues. The J segment lost 8 bases and the V segment lost 6 bases, leaving 13 bases of the junction unmatched. The CDR3 region is CASGRAGGSPRTQYF. The CDR3 DNA sequence: TGTGCTAGTGGCCGGGCGGGGGGTTCACCTCGTACGCAGTATTTT.

The CDR3 DNA follows: TGTGCCAGCAGTTTTATACCGGGACAGGGTTTCTACGAGCAGTACTTC. This codes for CASSFIPGQGFYEQYF. The V and J genes are TRBV28 and TRBJ2-7; TRBD1 aligns across 9 bases. Germline assignment: CDR1 MDHEN and CDR2 SYDVKM. Trimming at V came to 3 bases and at J to 3 bases, leaving 9 bases not matched to a gene. The CDR3 spans 16 residues.

This chain links TRBV10-3 with TRBJ2-5; 9 nucleotides match TRBD2. The ends lost 10 bases at V and 2 bases at J; junction bases unmatched: 8. Germline-derived CDR1 and CDR2 are ENHRY and SYGVKD. This CDR3 is built from 14 residues. This CDR3 is CATRAGGVQETQYF. CDR3 coding DNA: TGTGCCACCCGAGCGGGGGGCGTTCAAGAGACCCAGTACTTC.

This sequence joins TRBV5-1 and TRBJ2-7, with 10 bases aligning to TRBD2. Germline V gene lookup returns CDR1 SGHRS and CDR2 YFSETQ. J gave up 1 base and V 3 bases, and 1 base lay outside the gene matches. The CDR3 covers 14 residues. In DNA, the CDR3 is TGCGCCAGCAGCTCTAGCGGGGGATCCTACGAGCAGTACTTC. Translating it yields CASSSSGGSYEQYF.

The genes are TRBV5-1 and TRBJ2-5; D is possibly TRBD1 (6 bases). Trimming removed 4 bases from V and 5 bases from J, with 18 bases in between. Germline V lookup: CDR1 SGHRS, CDR2 YFSETQ. The CDR3 has 15 residues. The CDR3 here is CASSPGTRERETQYF. CDR3 in DNA: TGCGCCAGCAGCCCCGGGACAAGGGAACGGGAGACCCAGTACTTC.

The table lists this clone with a count of one. The chain is built from TRBV19 and TRBJ2-2, with 8 bases matching TRBD1. The CDR3 covers 14 residues. J lost 7 bases, V lost 6 bases, and 7 bases had no gene match. From germline, CDR1 is LNHDA and CDR2 SQIVND (reference sequence). This chain's CDR3 is CASRQQGVNGELFF. Here the CDR3 DNA reads TGTGCCAGTAGGCAACAGGGGGTCAACGGGGAGCTGTTTTTT.

This chain uses TRBV25-1 with TRBJ2-7; no firm D call. Trimming shortened V by 1 base and J by 7 bases, and 5 bases separated the two germline ends. The CDR3 sequence is 11 residues long. CDR1 and CDR2 from the germline V gene are MGHDK and SYGVNS. The CDR3 spells CASSESLEQYF. DNA for the CDR3: TGTGCCAGCAGTGAATCCTTGGAGCAGTACTTC.

V gene TRBV5-6 combines with J gene TRBJ2-1; D is uncertain. V was shortened by 0 bases and J by 4 bases, with 5 bases between the two germline ends. The CDR3 totals 13 residues. Per germline, CDR1 SGHDT and CDR2 YYEEEE. The chain's CDR3 is CASSLAQYNEQFF. The CDR3 coding sequence is TGTGCCAGCAGCTTGGCTCAGTACAATGAGCAGTTCTTC.

Worth noting for this clone: Within the sample, other DNA sequences also encode this same CDR3. The J gene is TRBJ1-5, the V gene TRBV28; D is perhaps TRBD1 (6 bases). The CDR3 is 14 amino acids. With 1 base removed from V and 2 bases from J, the gap between germline ends came to 6 bases. Germline CDR1 reads MDHEN; CDR2 reads SYDVKM. The CDR3 sequence is CASSLSGGNQPQHF. In nucleotides, the CDR3 is TGTGCCAGCAGTTTATCAGGGGGCAATCAGCCCCAGCATTTT.